Below are 29 T cell receptor beta chains sequenced from a single sample in a study of shared clonotypes between healthy human individuals. Sequenced by immunoSEQ multiplex PCR; TCRdb stores in-frame clones only, minus some. The sample has about 980,000 clones, 60% to 85% seen once. Sequenced input: memory CD4+ T cells sorted from blood. The subset is: CD45RA-negative fraction. The receptor source for this set is a man aged 18 to 35 in good health.

The CDR3 loop reads CASSSQGGANEQFF. In DNA, the CDR3 is TGTGCCAGCAGTTCCCAGGGGGGGGCAAATGAGCAGTTCTTC. The rearrangement joins TRBV28 to TRBJ2-1, with D perhaps TRBD1 or TRBD2 (7 bases each). CDR3 length: 14 amino acids. Germline V gives CDR1 MDHEN, CDR2 SYDVKM. V shed 4 bases and J shed 7 bases, with 14 bases lying between them.

The V call is TRBV28, the J call TRBJ2-7; D gene uncertain. This CDR3 is built from 11 residues. Trimming pared 6 bases from V and 7 bases from J, leaving 10 bases between. The germline gives CDR1 MDHEN, CDR2 SYDVKM. Written as DNA, the CDR3 is TGTGCCAGCAGCTCTACTTGGGAGCAGTACTTC. Its translation is CASSSTWEQYF.

Note on this clone: The identical CDR3 is also encoded by other nucleotide sequences in the sample. The chain combines TRBV6-6 with TRBJ2-2, with D possibly being TRBD1 (6 bases). The CDR3 runs 14 residues. Germline lookup yields CDR1 MNHNY and CDR2 SVGAGI (reference sequence). Trimming shortened V by 2 bases and J by 7 bases, and 11 bases separated the two germline ends. CDR3 loop: CASSYRGGSGELFF. The CDR3 nucleotides read TGTGCCAGCAGTTACCGTGGGGGCAGCGGGGAGCTGTTTTTT.

This rearrangement joins TRBV19 to TRBJ1-5, with a tentative D call TRBD1 (5 bases). Trimming removed 6 bases from V and 0 bases from J, with 12 bases in between. The CDR3 is 15 residues long. Per the germline V gene, CDR1 is LNHDA and CDR2 is SQIVND (reference sequence). CDR3 nucleotide sequence: TGTGCCAGTAGCACAGGTGCCCCTAGCAATCAGCCCCAGCATTTT. Amino acid sequence: CASSTGAPSNQPQHF.

The chain joins TRBV10-3 to TRBJ2-1, with a weak D call TRBD1 (6 bases). The CDR3 loop spans 13 amino acids. Germline lookup yields CDR1 ENHRY and CDR2 SYGVKD. Trimming shortened V by 4 bases and J by 4 bases, and 8 bases separated the two germline ends. The chain's CDR3 is CAISGGLYNEQFF. The CDR3 DNA sequence: TGTGCCATCAGTGGGGGGCTATACAATGAGCAGTTCTTC.

This chain links TRBV4-3 with TRBJ2-5, with 7 bases matching TRBD1. CDR1 and CDR2 from the germline V gene are LGHNA and YSLEER. The CDR3 length is 14 residues. V was pared by 1 base and J by 5 bases, with 4 bases of the junction left unmatched. CDR3 in DNA: TGCGCCAGCAGCCAAGGGGGCAGGGGGGAGACCCAGTACTTC. It encodes CASSQGGRGETQYF.

The rearrangement links TRBV27 to TRBJ2-1, with 8 bases that match TRBD1. After removal of 5 bases from V and 7 bases from J, the junction contained 4 bases not matched to a gene. CDR3 size: 13 residues. In germline, CDR1 is MNHEY, CDR2 SMNVEV (reference sequence). CDR3 nucleotides: TGTGCCAGCAGTCTCCAGGGGGCGAATGAGCAGTTCTTC. Translation: CASSLQGANEQFF.

The chain couples TRBV14 to TRBJ1-3; a possible D gene is TRBD1 (6 bases). The CDR3 extends over 15 amino acids. From germline, CDR1 is SGHDN and CDR2 FVKESK. Trimming took off 0 bases at V and 11 bases at J, with 17 bases between the two ends. The CDR3 DNA reads TGTGCCAGCAGCCAAGATCGGGGCAGGGGAGGCGCCATATATTTT. It encodes CASSQDRGRGGAIYF.

The chain is built from TRBV19 and TRBJ1-5, with TRBD1 as a possible D gene (5 bases). The CDR3 is made up of 18 amino acids. Trimming took off 3 bases at V and 7 bases at J, with 25 bases between the two ends. Germline V gives CDR1 LNHDA, CDR2 SQIVND (reference sequence). The CDR3 DNA reads as TGTGCCAGTAGTATTCCCCCCCTGGGAGGGGCGAACTGGCAGCCCCAGCATTTT. Encoded protein: CASSIPPLGGANWQPQHF.

V is TRBV9 and J is TRBJ1-5; the D gene is possibly TRBD1 (6 bases). There are 15 residues in the CDR3. Germline V lookup: CDR1 SGDLS, CDR2 YYNGEE. V was clipped by 4 bases and J by 3 bases, with 14 bases between them. The chain's CDR3 is CASSRGHAFNQPQHF. The CDR3 nucleotides are TGTGCCAGCAGCCGGGGACACGCATTCAATCAGCCCCAGCATTTT.

This chain joins TRBV19 and TRBJ1-5; D remains ambiguous. The germline gives CDR1 LNHDA, CDR2 SQIVND (reference sequence). V gave up 0 bases and J gave up 2 bases, with 17 bases separating them. The CDR3 length is 18 residues. The CDR3 DNA is TGTGCCAGTAGTATAGATCCATTGAGAGCTGTCGGCAATCAGCCCCAGCATTTT. It yields the protein CASSIDPLRAVGNQPQHF.

This clone was observed a handful of times. The chain uses TRBV5-1 and TRBJ1-5; D is unclear. V gave up 4 bases and J gave up 5 bases, with 16 bases separating them. Germline V gene data show CDR1 as SGHRS and CDR2 as YFSETQ. The CDR3 sequence is 15 residues long. CDR3 residues: CASSEMGPWYQPQHF. For the CDR3, the DNA is TGCGCCAGCAGCGAGATGGGCCCGTGGTATCAGCCCCAGCATTTT.

Of note for this clone: The same CDR3 arises from other DNA sequences in this sample as well. The chain employs TRBV9 and TRBJ2-3; tentatively, D is TRBD1 or TRBD2 (5 bases each). CDR1 is SGDLS, CDR2 YYNGEE, per germline. V shed 2 bases and J shed 2 bases, with 12 bases lying between them. The CDR3 is made up of 15 amino acids. CDR3 residues: CASSVTGGPTDTQYF. DNA of the CDR3: TGTGCCAGCAGCGTGACTGGGGGACCCACAGATACGCAGTATTTT.

The rearrangement links TRBV18 to TRBJ1-1, with TRBD1 matching over 8 bases. CDR1 is KGHSH and CDR2 is LQKENI in the germline V gene. This CDR3 comprises 15 residues. V dropped 5 bases and J dropped 0; count of bases not matched to a gene: 5. CDR3 residues: CASSSTGGMNTEAFF. The CDR3 DNA reads as TGTGCCAGCTCATCTACAGGGGGAATGAACACTGAAGCTTTCTTT.

As concerns this clone: This may be a read error: a much more frequent sequence differs by one nucleotide. This chain uses TRBV11-2 with TRBJ2-7; D is unclear. The CDR3 covers 11 residues. CDR1 and CDR2 from the germline V gene are SGHAT and FQNNGV. Deletions cut 2 bases from V and 3 bases from J, with 2 bases between. CDR3 in amino acids: CASSLHYEQYF. CDR3 nucleotide sequence: TGTGCCAGCAGCTTACACTACGAGCAGTACTTC. Full variable domain (remainder filled in from reference TRBV11-2 and TRBJ2-7): EAGVAQSPRYKIIEKRQSVAFWCNPISGHATLYWYQQILGQGPKLLIQFQNNGVVDDSQLPKDRFSAERLKGVDSTLKIQPAKLEDSAVYLCASSLHYEQYFGPGTRLTVT.

V usage is TRBV7-2 and J usage is TRBJ1-2, with TRBD1 as a possible D gene (6 bases). Germline CDR1 SGHTA, CDR2 FQGNSA. Trimming left V 0 bases short and J 3 bases short, with 17 bases between. The CDR3 totals 17 residues. CDR3 nucleotides: TGTGCCAGCAGCTTAGCGACTTCTAAGGGGGACCACTATGGCTACACCTTC. This translates into CASSLATSKGDHYGYTF.

With respect to this clone: A single base separates this from a much larger clone, so it may be a read error. The V call is TRBV27, the J call TRBJ1-1, with D unresolved. V gave up 6 bases and J gave up 0 bases, with 2 bases separating them. The germline gives CDR1 MNHEY, CDR2 SMNVEV (reference sequence). The CDR3 totals 11 residues. The CDR3 DNA reads TGTGCCAGCAGGGTGAACACTGAAGCTTTCTTT. Translated, it gives CASRVNTEAFF.

On this clone itself: The sample contains more than one DNA sequence encoding this CDR3. The genes are TRBV30 and TRBJ2-7; D call uncertain. V was pared by 2 bases and J by 2 bases, with 7 bases between. This CDR3 has 12 amino acids. Germline CDR1 and CDR2: GTSNPN and SVGIG (reference sequence). CDR3 DNA sequence: TGTGCCTGGAGTAGAATGGCCTACGAGCAGTACTTC. It specifies CAWSRMAYEQYF.

This clone was counted ten times or more. The chain has TRBV4-1 and TRBJ1-2; TRBD1 matches 7 bases. This CDR3 has 14 residues. Losses at the gene ends were 4 bases for V and 14 bases for J; bases not matched to a gene: 16. Per the germline V gene, CDR1 is MGHRA and CDR2 is YSYEKL. The CDR3: CASSRPGTAQARTF. Here the CDR3 DNA reads TGCGCCAGCAGCCGGCCCGGGACAGCCCAAGCTAGGACCTTC.

This clone was seen more than once but under ten times. This chain uses TRBV7-8 with TRBJ2-7, with TRBD2 identical over 8 bases. There are 16 residues in the CDR3. The V gene end was trimmed by 5 bases and the J gene end by 0 bases; junction bases not matched to a gene: 9. Germline CDR1 SGHVS, CDR2 FQNEAQ. The CDR3 loop is CASSPATGTSSYEQYF. CDR3 coding DNA: TGTGCCAGCAGCCCAGCTACAGGGACTAGCTCCTACGAGCAGTACTTC.

This clone was counted once. The chain has TRBV30 and TRBJ2-7; D unclear. From germline, CDR1 is GTSNPN and CDR2 SVGIG (reference sequence). This CDR3 has 13 residues. V lost 5 bases and J lost 3, with 14 bases in between. For the CDR3, the DNA is TGTGCCTGGGATAGGCCAGAGATCTACGAGCAGTACTTC. Its translation is CAWDRPEIYEQYF. Together with reference TRBV30 and TRBJ2-7, the CDR3 gives the full variable domain: SQTIHQWPATLVQPVGSPLSLECTVEGTSNPNLYWYRQAAGRGLQLLFYSVGIGQISSEVPQNLSASRPQDRQFILSSKKLLLSDSGFYLCAWDRPEIYEQYFGPGTRLTVT.

This clone showed up just once. V gene TRBV7-2 combines with J gene TRBJ2-5; 8 bases match TRBD2. The V segment lost 5 bases and the J segment 4 bases; nucleotides outside the gene matches: 9. The CDR3 length is 15 residues. From germline, CDR1 is SGHTA and CDR2 FQGNSA. DNA for the CDR3: TGTGCCAGCAGCCCACGGGGGGGGGATCGAGAGACCCAGTACTTC. Translated: CASSPRGGDRETQYF.

This sequence joins TRBV5-1 and TRBJ1-4; TRBD1 is a possible D gene (5 bases). CDR3 length: 16 residues. CDR1 SGHRS and CDR2 YFSETQ come from the germline V gene. The V end was cut by 3 bases, the J end by 3 bases, with 15 bases between. The CDR3 coding sequence is TGCGCCAGCAGCTGGGACGCCCGGGTACCTAATGAAAAACTGTTTTTT. This sequence encodes CASSWDARVPNEKLFF.

The CDR3 spells CASSPTGTGSGANVLTF. The DNA for the CDR3 is TGCGCCAGCAGCCCGACCGGGACAGGCTCTGGGGCCAACGTCCTGACTTTC. The gene calls are TRBV4-1 and TRBJ2-6; 8 bases are shared with TRBD1. Trimming took 4 bases from V and 0 from J; bases not matched to a gene: 5. This CDR3 has 17 residues. The V gene's germline CDR1 is MGHRA and CDR2 YSYEKL.

This sequence joins TRBV21-1 and TRBJ2-7; the listed D gene, TRBD2, was not tested against the DNA. TRBV21-1 is designated a pseudogene. The CDR3 contains 13 residues. This CDR3 reads CASSKVAAYEQYF. CDR3 DNA: TGTGCCAGCAGCAAGGTAGCGGCCTACGAGCAGTACTTC.

The chain combines TRBV6-1 with TRBJ2-3; TRBD2 agrees at 9 bases. The CDR3 has 15 residues. Germline V CDR1 and CDR2: MNHNS, SASEGT. V shed 7 bases and J 2 bases; nucleotides not matched to a gene: 7. The CDR3 DNA is TGTGCCAGCATCTGGGCTAGCGGGGCCACAGATACGCAGTATTTT. The encoded protein is CASIWASGATDTQYF.

As for this clone: Mismatch with germline at one junction end may stem from a read error. The genes are TRBV28 and TRBJ1-6, with 8 bases fitting TRBD1. Looked up from germline, CDR1 is MDHEN and CDR2 is SYDVKM. This CDR3 spans 13 amino acids. The CDR3 DNA is TGTGCCAGCAGACATCAGGACAGGGAGGCGTGTTCCTTT. It translates to CASRHQDREACSF.

This chain uses TRBV30 with TRBJ2-7; no clear D. V lost 2 bases and J 1 base, leaving 15 bases between the germline ends. In germline, CDR1 is GTSNPN, CDR2 SVGIG (reference sequence). CDR3 length equals 15 residues. In nucleotides, the CDR3 is TGTGCCTGGAGTACGAAGGGCCGGTGGTCCTACGAGCAGTACTTC. Its translation is CAWSTKGRWSYEQYF. Full variable domain (outside the CDR3, taken from reference TRBV30 and TRBJ2-7): SQTIHQWPATLVQPVGSPLSLECTVEGTSNPNLYWYRQAAGRGLQLLFYSVGIGQISSEVPQNLSASRPQDRQFILSSKKLLLSDSGFYLCAWSTKGRWSYEQYFGPGTRLTVT.

This chain joins TRBV5-6 and TRBJ1-1; a possible D gene is TRBD1 (6 bases). This CDR3 spans 15 amino acids. In germline, CDR1 is SGHDT, CDR2 YYEEEE. The germline V and J ends were trimmed by 0 bases and 3 bases, with 12 bases remaining between them. DNA of the CDR3: TGTGCCAGCAGCTTGGTGAGCAGGGGAGACACTGAAGCTTTCTTT. It translates to CASSLVSRGDTEAFF.